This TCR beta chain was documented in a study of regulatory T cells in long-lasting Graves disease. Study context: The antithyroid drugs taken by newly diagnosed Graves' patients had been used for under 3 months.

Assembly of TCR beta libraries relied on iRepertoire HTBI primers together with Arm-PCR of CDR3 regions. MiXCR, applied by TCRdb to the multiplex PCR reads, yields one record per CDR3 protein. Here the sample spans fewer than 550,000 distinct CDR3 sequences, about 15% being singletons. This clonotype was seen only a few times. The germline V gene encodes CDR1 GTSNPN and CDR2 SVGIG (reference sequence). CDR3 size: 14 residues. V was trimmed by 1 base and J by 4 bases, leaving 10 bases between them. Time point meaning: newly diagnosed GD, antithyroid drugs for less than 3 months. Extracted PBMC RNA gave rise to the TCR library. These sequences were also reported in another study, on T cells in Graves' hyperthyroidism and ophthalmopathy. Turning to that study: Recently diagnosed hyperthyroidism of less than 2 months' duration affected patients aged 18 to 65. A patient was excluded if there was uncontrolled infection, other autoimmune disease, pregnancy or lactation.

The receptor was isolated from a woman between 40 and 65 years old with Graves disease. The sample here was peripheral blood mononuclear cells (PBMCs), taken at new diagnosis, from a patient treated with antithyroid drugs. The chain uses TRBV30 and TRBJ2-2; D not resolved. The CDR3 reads CAWSGHGSTGELFF. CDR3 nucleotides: TGTGCCTGGAGTGGTCACGGGTCCACCGGGGAGCTGTTTTTT. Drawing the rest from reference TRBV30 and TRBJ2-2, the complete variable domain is SQTIHQWPATLVQPVGSPLSLECTVEGTSNPNLYWYRQAAGRGLQLLFYSVGIGQISSEVPQNLSASRPQDRQFILSSKKLLLSDSGFYLCAWSGHGSTGELFFGEGSRLTVL.